The 25 T cell receptor beta chains presented below share a single source sample, sequenced in a study of regulatory T cells in long-lasting Graves disease. Time point noted: newly diagnosed GD, antithyroid drugs for less than 3 months. PBMC-derived RNA was used for the TCR library. Assembly of TCR beta libraries relied on iRepertoire HTBI primers together with Arm-PCR of CDR3 regions. MiXCR, applied by TCRdb to the multiplex PCR reads, yields one record per CDR3 protein. The data contain a few hundred thousand distinct CDR3 sequences, approximately 12% of them singletons. These sequences were also reported in another study, on T cells in Graves' hyperthyroidism and ophthalmopathy.

The sequencing here drew on peripheral blood mononuclear cells (PBMCs), taken at new diagnosis, from a patient treated with antithyroid drugs. The receptors were sampled from a woman aged 18-35 years with Graves disease.

The table lists this clonotype with many counts. The chain combines TRBV14 with TRBJ2-7; no clear D. Trimming shortened V by 3 bases and J by 2 bases, and 17 bases separated the two germline ends. CDR1 SGHDN and CDR2 FVKESK come from the germline V gene. This CDR3 comprises 16 residues. CDR3 residues: CASSHSTFPPAYEQYF. The CDR3 DNA follows: TGTGCCAGCAGCCACTCGACCTTCCCGCCCGCCTACGAGCAGTACTTC.

This clonotype was picked up many times. The gene calls are TRBV28 and TRBJ1-2; 7 bases match TRBD1. Germline CDR1 MDHEN, CDR2 SYDVKM. The length of the CDR3 is 13 residues. Losses at the gene ends were 6 bases for V and 4 bases for J; bases not matched to a gene: 5. Written as DNA, the CDR3 is TGTGCCAGCAGGGACGGGACAGCCTATGGCTACACCTTC. It codes for CASRDGTAYGYTF.

This clonotype appeared a few times. The V call is TRBV29-1, the J call TRBJ1-2; 10 bases align to TRBD1. Germline V gives CDR1 SQVTM, CDR2 ANQGSEA. The CDR3 extends over 14 amino acids. Germline trimming cut 5 bases from V and 8 bases from J; bases unmatched to any gene: 11. The CDR3 bases are TGCAGCGTTACCGGGACAGGGGTATTGGGCGGCTACACCTTC. Its protein is CSVTGTGVLGGYTF.

J is TRBJ2-2 and V is TRBV20-1, with 7 bases lining up with TRBD2. The germline V gene has CDR1 DFQATT and CDR2 SNEGSKA (reference sequence). The CDR3 runs 15 residues. The ends lost 0 bases at V and 1 base at J; junction bases unmatched: 2. The CDR3 nucleotides are TGCAGTGCTAGAGAGGGGGGGAAGAACACCGGGGAGCTGTTTTTT. Translated: CSAREGGKNTGELFF.

This clonotype occurred a few times. The genes are TRBV27 and TRBJ2-7; no reliable D call. Trimming took off 2 bases at V and 1 base at J, with 12 bases between the two ends. Germline V CDR1 and CDR2: MNHEY, SMNVEV (reference sequence). The CDR3 runs to 15 residues. CDR3 amino acids: CASSLTHYSSYEQYF. The CDR3 region has the DNA TGTGCCAGCAGTTTAACCCATTACTCGTCCTACGAGCAGTACTTC.

This clonotype was seen many times. The rearrangement joins TRBV28 to TRBJ2-5; the D is unclear. The V gene lost 6 bases and the J gene lost 7 bases, with 12 bases spanning the gap. Germline V CDR1 and CDR2: MDHEN, SYDVKM. This CDR3 region has 12 residues. The CDR3 protein is CASSPSIVTQYF. In DNA, the CDR3 is TGTGCCAGCAGCCCCTCCATCGTGACCCAGTACTTC.

Many counts were recorded for this clonotype. The rearrangement joins TRBV4-1 to TRBJ1-2, with 10 bases matching TRBD1. This CDR3 comprises 16 residues. The V gene end was trimmed by 1 base and the J gene end by 4 bases; junction bases not matched to a gene: 6. Germline CDR1 and CDR2: MGHRA and YSYEKL. The CDR3 sequence is CASSQGGQGTGYGYTF. Written as DNA, the CDR3 is TGCGCCAGCAGCCAAGGGGGACAGGGGACTGGCTATGGCTACACCTTC.

A remark on this clonotype: A much larger clone is a single base away; this may be a read error. V is TRBV7-2 and J is TRBJ2-5; D might be TRBD2 (5 bases). The V gene lost 2 bases and the J gene lost 1 base, with 11 bases spanning the gap. The V gene's germline CDR1 is SGHTA and CDR2 FQGNSA. CDR3 size: 15 residues. The CDR3 spells CASSLLWGAQETQYF. CDR3 nucleotide sequence: TGTGCCAGCAGCTTATTGTGGGGAGCCCAAGAGACCCAGTACTTC. Complete variable domain (other parts from reference TRBV7-2 and TRBJ2-5): GAGVSQSPSNKVTEKGKDVELRCDPISGHTALYWYRQSLGQGLEFLIYFQGNSAPDKSGLPSDRFSAERTGGSVSTLTIQRTQQEDSAVYLCASSLLWGAQETQYFGPGTRLLVL.

This clonotype was picked up many times. The V call is TRBV7-3, the J call TRBJ1-2; 7 bases fit TRBD1. Trimming removed 5 bases from V and 2 bases from J; junction bases left unmatched: 8. The germline gives CDR1 SGHTA, CDR2 FQGTGA. This CDR3 region has 15 residues. This chain's CDR3 is CASSPQGGPNYGYTF. The CDR3 DNA sequence: TGTGCCAGCAGCCCCCAAGGGGGCCCCAACTATGGCTACACCTTC.

This clonotype was detected a few times. The rearrangement uses TRBV7-9 and TRBJ2-3; D is unresolved. CDR1 and CDR2 (germline): SEHNR, FQNEAQ (reference sequence). CDR3 size: 16 residues. V lost 5 bases, J lost 2 bases, and 17 bases lay in between. The chain's CDR3 is CASSPTAQVPTDTQYF. Written as DNA, the CDR3 is TGTGCCAGCAGCCCTACAGCGCAGGTGCCCACAGATACGCAGTATTTT.

V is TRBV6-2 or TRBV6-3 and J is TRBJ2-1; 10 bases align to TRBD2. The CDR3 is 16 residues long. The V segment lost 5 bases and the J segment 9 bases; nucleotides outside the gene matches: 13. The germline V gene encodes CDR1 MNHEY and CDR2 SVGEGT. The CDR3 loop reads CASSHHSGGSAGEQFF. As DNA, the CDR3 is TGTGCCAGCAGTCATCATAGCGGGGGGTCCGCGGGTGAGCAGTTCTTC.

This clonotype was seen repeatedly, ten times or more. The chain's CDR3 is CSARDPTSGSNEQFF. CDR3 bases: TGCAGTGCTAGAGATCCAACTAGCGGGAGCAATGAGCAGTTCTTC. The chain couples TRBV20-1 to TRBJ2-1; TRBD2 aligns across 11 bases. This CDR3 contains 15 residues. The J segment lost 6 bases and the V segment lost 0 bases, leaving 4 bases of the junction unmatched. In germline, CDR1 is DFQATT, CDR2 SNEGSKA (reference sequence).

The chain combines TRBV3-1 with TRBJ2-7; D not certain. CDR1 is LGHDT and CDR2 is YNNKEL in the germline V gene (reference sequence). The CDR3 is 13 residues long. V shed 8 bases and J shed 2 bases, with 13 bases lying between them. CDR3 nucleotide sequence: TGTGCCAGCCGCTTGGACGGTACCTACGAGCAGTACTTC. It is translated as CASRLDGTYEQYF.

As DNA, the CDR3 is TGTGCCAGCAGTCCCCGACCCGGCAGCAACTACGAGCAGTACGTC. Residues: CASSPRPGSNYEQYV. The chain has TRBV6-1 and TRBJ2-7; D uncertain. The CDR3 is 15 amino acids. Germline assignment: CDR1 MNHNS and CDR2 SASEGT. Trimming shortened V by 5 bases and J by 3 bases, and 17 bases separated the two germline ends.

This clonotype has at least ten counts. This chain uses TRBV6-2 or TRBV6-3 with TRBJ2-2; 10 nucleotides agree with TRBD1. The CDR3 spans 14 residues. V shed 6 bases and J 6 bases; nucleotides not matched to a gene: 4. The germline V gene has CDR1 MNHEY and CDR2 SVGEGT. The CDR3 nucleotides read TGTGCCAGCAGACCGGGACAGGGGCCCGGGGAGCTGTTTTTT. This gives the protein CASRPGQGPGELFF.

This clonotype was counted ten times or more. The V and J genes are TRBV28 and TRBJ2-5; D may correspond to TRBD1 or TRBD2 (6 bases each). Trimming took off 7 bases at V and 1 base at J, with 16 bases between the two ends. CDR3 length: 15 residues. Germline CDR1 MDHEN, CDR2 SYDVKM. This CDR3 reads CASNPLGGFQETQYF. The CDR3 region has the DNA TGTGCCAGCAACCCTTTAGGGGGGTTCCAAGAGACCCAGTACTTC.

This clonotype appeared many times. This chain links TRBV5-1 with TRBJ1-1; D gene ambiguous. Germline-derived CDR1 and CDR2 are SGHRS and YFSETQ. With 1 base removed from V and 8 bases from J, the gap between germline ends came to 12 bases. The CDR3 has 13 amino acids. DNA of the CDR3: TGCGCCAGCAGCTTGTTATGGAACGCCGAAGCTTTCTTT. Translating gives CASSLLWNAEAFF.

There are a few counts of this clonotype. The J gene is TRBJ1-2, the V gene TRBV3-1; 10 positions agree with TRBD1. The trim removed 10 bases at V and 7 bases at J, leaving 3 bases unmatched. CDR1 LGHDT and CDR2 YNNKEL come from the germline V gene (reference sequence). The CDR3 runs to 11 residues. In nucleotides, the CDR3 is TGTGCCATCGGGACAGGGGCTGGCTACACCTTC. Amino acids: CAIGTGAGYTF.

This clonotype was seen a few times. This chain connects TRBV10-3 to TRBJ1-6; D possibly corresponds to TRBD1 (6 bases). This CDR3 is 16 amino acids long. V lost 5 bases to trimming and J lost 7 bases, with 18 bases between them. Looked up from germline, CDR1 is ENHRY and CDR2 is SYGVKD. CDR3 residues: CAISKKPGQENSPLHF. Written as DNA, the CDR3 is TGTGCCATCAGTAAAAAGCCGGGACAAGAAAATTCACCCCTCCACTTT.

The sample holds many counts of this clonotype. The rearrangement uses TRBV6-2 or TRBV6-3 and TRBJ1-1; D not resolved. The germline V gene has CDR1 MNHEY and CDR2 SVGEGT. Trimming left V 8 bases short and J 1 base short, with 8 bases between. CDR3 size: 12 residues. DNA for the CDR3: TGTGCCAGCGCGGATCCGAACACTGAAGCTTTCTTT. Encoded protein: CASADPNTEAFF.

This clonotype appeared many times. The rearrangement links TRBV2 to TRBJ1-3; 8 bases are shared with TRBD1. Germline CDR1 reads SNHLY; CDR2 reads FYNNEI. The CDR3 has 13 residues. J lost 2 bases, V lost 7 bases, and 1 base had no gene match. The chain's CDR3 is CASKQGAGNTIYF. DNA of the CDR3: TGTGCCAGCAAACAGGGGGCTGGAAACACCATATATTTT.

This clonotype came up many times. The chain carries TRBV28 and TRBJ1-2; D not certain. The CDR3 has 15 amino acids. Germline CDR1 and CDR2: MDHEN and SYDVKM. Trimming stripped 5 bases from V and 0 bases from J, with 13 bases between. CDR3 in amino acids: CASSPWQTSNYGYTF. Written as DNA, the CDR3 is TGTGCCAGCAGTCCATGGCAGACCTCTAACTATGGCTACACCTTC.

The sample holds many counts of this clonotype. The chain carries TRBV10-3 and TRBJ2-3; D is ambiguous. Between the trimmed V and J ends, which lost 4 bases and 2 bases, there was a span of 1 base. The CDR3 contains 11 residues. CDR1 and CDR2 (germline): ENHRY, SYGVKD. The CDR3 bases are TGTGCCATCAGTGTCACAGATACGCAGTATTTT. Its translation: CAISVTDTQYF.

This clonotype was seen many times. The chain couples TRBV5-6 to TRBJ2-1; no firm D call. CDR1 and CDR2 (germline): SGHDT, YYEEEE. V was clipped by 7 bases and J by 5 bases, with 13 bases between them. The CDR3 is made up of 13 amino acids. The CDR3 protein is CASAPERDNEQFF. The CDR3 bases are TGTGCCAGCGCTCCGGAGAGAGACAATGAGCAGTTCTTC.

The J gene is TRBJ2-7, the V gene TRBV15, with D perhaps TRBD2 (5 bases). Looked up from germline, CDR1 is LNHNV and CDR2 is YYDKDF (reference sequence). V was pared by 11 bases and J by 0 bases, with 17 bases between. CDR3 length: 14 residues. Here the CDR3 reads CASRGRESSYEQYF. In DNA, the CDR3 is TGTGCCTCCCGGGGAAGGGAGAGCTCCTACGAGCAGTACTTC. Together with reference TRBV15 and TRBJ2-7, the CDR3 gives the full variable domain: DAMVIQNPRYQVTQFGKPVTLSCSQTLNHNVMYWYQQKSSQAPKLLFHYYDKDFNNEADTPDNFQSRRPNTSFCFLDIRSPGLGDTAMYLCASRGRESSYEQYFGPGTRLTVT.